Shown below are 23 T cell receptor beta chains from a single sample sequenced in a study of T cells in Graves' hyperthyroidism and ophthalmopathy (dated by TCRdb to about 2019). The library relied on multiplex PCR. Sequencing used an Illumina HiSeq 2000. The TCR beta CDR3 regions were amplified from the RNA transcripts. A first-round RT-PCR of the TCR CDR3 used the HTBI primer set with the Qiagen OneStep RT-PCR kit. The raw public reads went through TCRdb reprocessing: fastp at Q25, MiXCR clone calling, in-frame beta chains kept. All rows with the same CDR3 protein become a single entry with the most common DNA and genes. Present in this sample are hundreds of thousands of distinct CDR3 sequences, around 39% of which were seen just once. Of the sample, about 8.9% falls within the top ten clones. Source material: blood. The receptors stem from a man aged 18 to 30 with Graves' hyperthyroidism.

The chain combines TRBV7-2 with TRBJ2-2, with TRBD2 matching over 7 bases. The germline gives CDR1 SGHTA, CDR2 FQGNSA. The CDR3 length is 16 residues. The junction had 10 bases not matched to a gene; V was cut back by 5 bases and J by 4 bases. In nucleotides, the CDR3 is TGTGCCAGCAGCCACCAAAGGACTAGTTCCACCGGGGAGCTGTTTTTT. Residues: CASSHQRTSSTGELFF.

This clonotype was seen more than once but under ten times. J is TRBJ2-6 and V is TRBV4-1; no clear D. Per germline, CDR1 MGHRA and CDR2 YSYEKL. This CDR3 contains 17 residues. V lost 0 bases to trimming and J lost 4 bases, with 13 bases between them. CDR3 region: CASSQEELGPGANVLTF. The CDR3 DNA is TGCGCCAGCAGCCAAGAGGAGCTTGGGCCGGGGGCCAACGTCCTGACTTTC.

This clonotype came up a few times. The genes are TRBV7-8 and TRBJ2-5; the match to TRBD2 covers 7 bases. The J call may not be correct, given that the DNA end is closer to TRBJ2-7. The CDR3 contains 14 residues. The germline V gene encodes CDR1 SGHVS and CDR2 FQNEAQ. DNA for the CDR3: TGTGCCAGCAGCCCGGGGGGTGGCCCCTACGAGCAGTACTTC. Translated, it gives CASSPGGGPYEQYF.

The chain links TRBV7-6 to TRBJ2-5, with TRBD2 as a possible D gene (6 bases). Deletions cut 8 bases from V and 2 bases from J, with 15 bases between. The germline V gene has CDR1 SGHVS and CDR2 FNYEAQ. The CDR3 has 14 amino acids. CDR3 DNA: TGTGCCAGCCGGCGGGGCACCGGACAAGAGACCCAGTACTTC. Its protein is CASRRGTGQETQYF. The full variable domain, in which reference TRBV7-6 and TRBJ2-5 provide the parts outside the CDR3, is GAGVSQSPRYKVTKRGQDVALRCDPISGHVSLYWYRQALGQGPEFLTYFNYEAQQDKSGLPNDRFSAERPEGSISTLTIQRTEQRDSAMYRCASRRGTGQETQYFGPGTRLLVL.

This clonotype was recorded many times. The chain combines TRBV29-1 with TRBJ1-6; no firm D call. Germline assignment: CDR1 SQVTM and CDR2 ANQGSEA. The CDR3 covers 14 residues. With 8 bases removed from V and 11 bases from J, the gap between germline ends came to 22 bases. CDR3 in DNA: TGCAGCCCTTCGGATCCCCAGCCCCCGGCACCCCTCCACTTT. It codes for CSPSDPQPPAPLHF.

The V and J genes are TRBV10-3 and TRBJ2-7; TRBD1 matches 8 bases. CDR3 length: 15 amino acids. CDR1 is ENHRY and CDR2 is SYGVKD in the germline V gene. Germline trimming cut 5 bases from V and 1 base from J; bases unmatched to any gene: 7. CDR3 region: CAISPGQAKSYEQYF. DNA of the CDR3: TGTGCCATCAGTCCGGGACAGGCGAAATCCTACGAGCAGTACTTC.

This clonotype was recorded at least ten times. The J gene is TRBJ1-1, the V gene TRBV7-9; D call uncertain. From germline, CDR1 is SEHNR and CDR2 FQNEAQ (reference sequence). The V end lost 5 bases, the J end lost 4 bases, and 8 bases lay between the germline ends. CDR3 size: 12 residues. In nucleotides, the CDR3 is TGTGCCAGCAGCCCGCAAACCACTGAAGCTTTCTTT. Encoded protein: CASSPQTTEAFF.

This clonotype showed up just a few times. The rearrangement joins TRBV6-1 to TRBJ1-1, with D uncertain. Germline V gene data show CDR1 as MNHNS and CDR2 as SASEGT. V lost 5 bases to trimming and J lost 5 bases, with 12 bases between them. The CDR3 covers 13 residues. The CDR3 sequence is CASSYTAGTEAFF. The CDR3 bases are TGTGCCAGCAGTTACACCGCGGGAACTGAAGCTTTCTTT.

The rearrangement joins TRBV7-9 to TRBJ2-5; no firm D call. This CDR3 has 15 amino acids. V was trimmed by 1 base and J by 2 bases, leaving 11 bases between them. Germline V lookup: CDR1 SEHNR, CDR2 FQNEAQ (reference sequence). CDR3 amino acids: CASSLVETVQETQYF. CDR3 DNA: TGTGCCAGCAGCTTAGTAGAAACAGTTCAAGAGACCCAGTACTTC.

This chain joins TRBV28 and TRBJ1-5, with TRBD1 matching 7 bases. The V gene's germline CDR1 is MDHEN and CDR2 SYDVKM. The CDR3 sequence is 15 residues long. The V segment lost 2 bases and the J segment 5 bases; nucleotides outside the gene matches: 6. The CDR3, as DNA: TGTGCCAGCAGTTTACACAGGGGAGGGGATCAGCCCCAGCATTTT. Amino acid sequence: CASSLHRGGDQPQHF.

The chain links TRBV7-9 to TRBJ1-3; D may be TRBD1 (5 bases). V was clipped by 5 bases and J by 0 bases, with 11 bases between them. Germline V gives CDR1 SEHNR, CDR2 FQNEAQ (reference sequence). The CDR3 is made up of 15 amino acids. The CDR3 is CASSGGDFSGNTIYF. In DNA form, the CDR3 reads TGTGCCAGCAGCGGTGGGGACTTCTCTGGAAACACCATATATTTT.

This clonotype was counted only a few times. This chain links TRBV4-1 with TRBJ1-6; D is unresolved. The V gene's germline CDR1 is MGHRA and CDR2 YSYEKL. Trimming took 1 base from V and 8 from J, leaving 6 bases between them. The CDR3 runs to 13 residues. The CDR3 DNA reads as TGCGCCAGCAGCCAAGTACCCGATTCACCCCTCCACTTT. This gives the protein CASSQVPDSPLHF.

In nucleotides, the CDR3 is TGTGCCAGCATCGCAGAACAGGGTGGGGAGCAGTACTTC. It is translated as CASIAEQGGEQYF. This chain uses TRBV10-3 with TRBJ2-7; maybe TRBD1 (6 bases). Germline V gives CDR1 ENHRY, CDR2 SYGVKD. The V and J ends lost 10 bases and 7 bases respectively, with 20 bases between them. The CDR3 length is 13 residues.

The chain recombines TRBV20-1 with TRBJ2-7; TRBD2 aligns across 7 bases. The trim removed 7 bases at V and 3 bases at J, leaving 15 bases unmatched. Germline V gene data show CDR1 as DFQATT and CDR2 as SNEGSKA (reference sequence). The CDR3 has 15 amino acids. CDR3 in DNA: TGCAGTGTTAGGCGCCGTGTCCGGGGGGTCTACGAGCAGTACTTC. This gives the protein CSVRRRVRGVYEQYF.

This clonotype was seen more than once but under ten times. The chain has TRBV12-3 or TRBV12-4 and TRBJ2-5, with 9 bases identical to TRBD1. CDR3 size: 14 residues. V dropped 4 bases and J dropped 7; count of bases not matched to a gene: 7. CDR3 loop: CASSSTGGHRTQYF. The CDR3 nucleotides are TGTGCCAGCAGTTCAACAGGGGGCCACCGGACCCAGTACTTC.

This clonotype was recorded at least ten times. The CDR3 nucleotides read TGTGCCAGCGAGTGGACATCGGAGACCCAGTACTTC. Protein sequence: CASEWTSETQYF. This chain links TRBV7-9 with TRBJ2-5, with a weak D call TRBD1 (5 bases). Between the trimmed V and J ends, which lost 8 bases and 5 bases, there was a span of 12 bases. The CDR3 is 12 residues long. Germline CDR1 and CDR2: SEHNR and FQNEAQ (reference sequence).

CDR3 protein: CASSLSIRDDHGYTF. CDR3 coding DNA: TGTGCCAGCAGTTTATCGATCCGTGACGATCATGGCTACACCTTC. The chain is built from TRBV12-3 or TRBV12-4 and TRBJ1-2; D is ambiguous. Trimming removed 2 bases from V and 6 bases from J, with 16 bases in between. The CDR3 has 15 residues.

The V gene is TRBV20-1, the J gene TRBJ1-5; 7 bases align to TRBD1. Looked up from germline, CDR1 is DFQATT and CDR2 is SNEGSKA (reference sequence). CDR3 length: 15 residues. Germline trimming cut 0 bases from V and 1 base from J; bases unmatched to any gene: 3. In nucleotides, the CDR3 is TGCAGTGCTAGAGATAGGGGGCTGAGCAATCAGCCCCAGCATTTT. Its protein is CSARDRGLSNQPQHF.

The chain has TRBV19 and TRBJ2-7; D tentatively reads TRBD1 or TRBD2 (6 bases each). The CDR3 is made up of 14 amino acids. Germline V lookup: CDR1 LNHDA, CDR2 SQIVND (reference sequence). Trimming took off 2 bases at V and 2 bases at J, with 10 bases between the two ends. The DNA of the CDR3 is TGTGCCAGTAGTATAAGGGGGGCTACCTACGAGCAGTACTTC. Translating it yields CASSIRGATYEQYF.

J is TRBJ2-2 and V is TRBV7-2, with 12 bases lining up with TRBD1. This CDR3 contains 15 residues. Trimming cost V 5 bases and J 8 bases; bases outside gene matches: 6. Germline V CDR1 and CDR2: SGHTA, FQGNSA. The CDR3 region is CASSGTGGASGELFF. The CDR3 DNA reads TGTGCCAGCAGCGGGACAGGGGGCGCATCTGGGGAGCTGTTTTTT.

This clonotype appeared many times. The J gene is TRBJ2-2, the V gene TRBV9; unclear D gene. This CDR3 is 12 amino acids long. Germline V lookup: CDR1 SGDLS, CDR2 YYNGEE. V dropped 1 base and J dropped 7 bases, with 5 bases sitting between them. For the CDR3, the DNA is TGTGCCAGCAGCGTACGCAGCGGGGAGCTGTTTTTT. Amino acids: CASSVRSGELFF.

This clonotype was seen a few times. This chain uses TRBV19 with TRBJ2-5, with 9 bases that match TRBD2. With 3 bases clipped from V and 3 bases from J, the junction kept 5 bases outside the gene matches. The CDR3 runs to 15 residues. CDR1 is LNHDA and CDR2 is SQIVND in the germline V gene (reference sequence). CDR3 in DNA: TGTGCCAGTAGTATCCGACGACTAGCGGAAGAGACCCAGTACTTC. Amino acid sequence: CASSIRRLAEETQYF.

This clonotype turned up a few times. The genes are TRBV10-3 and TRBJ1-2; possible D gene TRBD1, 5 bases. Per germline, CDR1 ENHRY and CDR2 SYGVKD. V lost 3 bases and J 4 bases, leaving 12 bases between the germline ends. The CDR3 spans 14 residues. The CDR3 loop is CAISESGRFYGYTF. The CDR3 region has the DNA TGTGCCATCAGTGAATCGGGACGGTTCTATGGCTACACCTTC.